This entry lists 15 T cell receptor beta chains sequenced from one sample in a study of response to subunit inactivated influenza vaccine. TCRdb redid the calling of the RT-PCR reads with MiXCR, one entry per CDR3 protein. The sample lists 500,000 to 550,000 distinct CDR3 sequences, roughly 23% occurring once. The same sample was also used in a study of T cells expressing NK-cell markers. That publication notes: Generation of TCR beta cDNA was performed by 5'RACE template switching incorporating UMIs.

Sample: CD4+ T cells sorted from PBMCs, taken 11 to 12 days after vaccination. The receptors shown here come from a man aged 50 to 60 who received an inactivated influenza vaccine.

The chain carries TRBV4-3 and TRBJ1-2; a possible D gene is TRBD1 (6 bases). Per germline, CDR1 LGHNA and CDR2 YSLEER. This CDR3 spans 14 amino acids. V was clipped by 3 bases and J by 7 bases, with 15 bases between them. In DNA, the CDR3 is TGCGCCAGCAGCCAGGCAACAGGGTACGGTGGCTACACCTTC. The encoded protein is CASSQATGYGGYTF.

In this sample, this clonotype turned up a few times. The chain uses TRBV6-5 and TRBJ2-7, with 7 bases lining up with TRBD2. Germline V gene sequence: CDR1 MNHEY, CDR2 SVGAGI. This CDR3 contains 14 residues. Trimming cost V 5 bases and J 7 bases; bases outside gene matches: 11. The CDR3 spells CASSLRGDPREQYF. CDR3 sequence (DNA): TGTGCCAGCAGTCTACGGGGGGACCCCCGGGAGCAGTACTTC.

The genes are TRBV7-6 and TRBJ2-3, with D possibly being TRBD2 (6 bases). Germline lookup yields CDR1 SGHVS and CDR2 FNYEAQ. This CDR3 is 14 amino acids long. Trimming stripped 1 base from V and 8 bases from J, with 13 bases between. CDR3 sequence reads: CASSLDGGTGTQYF. For the CDR3, the DNA is TGTGCCAGCAGCTTAGACGGGGGAACGGGTACGCAGTATTTT.

CDR3 sequence: CASSYLKTQYF. The CDR3 DNA reads as TGTGCCAGCAGTTATTTGAAGACCCAGTACTTC. The chain is built from TRBV6-2 or TRBV6-3 and TRBJ2-5; D not resolved. There are 11 residues in the CDR3. Trimming cost V 3 bases and J 6 bases, with 5 bases left between them. Germline-derived CDR1 and CDR2 are MNHEY and SVGEGT.

In its sample, this clonotype was seen a few times. The V and J genes are TRBV29-1 and TRBJ2-3; D perhaps matches TRBD2 (5 bases). The V and J ends lost 6 bases and 6 bases respectively, with 19 bases between them. Germline V CDR1 and CDR2: SQVTM, ANQGSEA. There are 14 residues in the CDR3. CDR3 DNA: TGCAGCGTCAAAAGGAGGCCCACAAGGGATACGCAGTATTTT. It yields the protein CSVKRRPTRDTQYF.

The V and J genes are TRBV30 and TRBJ1-5, with TRBD1 matching over 10 bases. Germline trimming cut 3 bases from V and 5 bases from J; bases unmatched to any gene: 4. The CDR3 totals 14 residues. The germline V gene encodes CDR1 GTSNPN and CDR2 SVGIG (reference sequence). The CDR3 region is CAWSIGTGDQPQHF. CDR3 DNA: TGTGCCTGGAGCATCGGGACAGGGGATCAGCCCCAGCATTTT.

This clonotype was observed a handful of times. The chain employs TRBV6-2 or TRBV6-3 and TRBJ2-2; D gene ambiguous. Germline assignment: CDR1 MNHEY and CDR2 SVGEGT. V lost 2 bases to trimming and J lost 3 bases, with 7 bases between them. The length of the CDR3 is 14 residues. The DNA of the CDR3 is TGTGCCAGCAGTTACCCCCGGGACACCGGGGAGCTGTTTTTT. This gives the protein CASSYPRDTGELFF.

In this sample, this clonotype turned up a few times. The rearrangement uses TRBV5-1 and TRBJ2-2; the match to TRBD2 covers 9 bases. Germline lookup yields CDR1 SGHRS and CDR2 YFSETQ. The CDR3 runs 16 residues. Germline trimming cut 2 bases from V and 1 base from J; bases unmatched to any gene: 3. CDR3 nucleotide sequence: TGCGCCAGCAGCTTCCCTAGCGGGATGAACACCGGGGAGCTGTTTTTT. Protein: CASSFPSGMNTGELFF.

The V call is TRBV29-1, the J call TRBJ2-5; no firm D call. V was trimmed by 0 bases and J by 7 bases, leaving 12 bases between them. The CDR3 consists of 13 residues. In germline, CDR1 is SQVTM, CDR2 ANQGSEA. CDR3 residues: CSVEDQTIATQYF. The DNA of the CDR3 is TGCAGCGTTGAAGATCAGACAATAGCGACCCAGTACTTC.

This clonotype was recorded a few times. The gene calls are TRBV12-3 or TRBV12-4 and TRBJ2-2, with D possibly matching TRBD2 (7 bases). Trimming stripped 0 bases from V and 5 bases from J, with 16 bases between. This CDR3 spans 17 amino acids. The DNA for the CDR3 is TGTGCCAGCAGTTTAGCGCTAGGGGGGGCTTCGACCGGGGAGCTGTTTTTT. Amino acids: CASSLALGGASTGELFF.

V gene TRBV5-1 combines with J gene TRBJ2-7; D may be TRBD1 (5 bases). Germline V gene data show CDR1 as SGHRS and CDR2 as YFSETQ. Between the trimmed V and J ends, which lost 4 bases and 6 bases, there was a span of 17 bases. This CDR3 is built from 14 residues. The CDR3 bases are TGCGCCAGCAGCCCAGCCCAGGCCCAGGGCGAGCAGTACTTC. It translates to CASSPAQAQGEQYF.

V and J are TRBV5-1 and TRBJ2-1, with TRBD2 identical over 10 bases. This CDR3 region has 17 residues. V shed 4 bases and J 6 bases; nucleotides not matched to a gene: 13. Germline loops: CDR1 SGHRS, CDR2 YFSETQ. The CDR3 nucleotides read TGCGCCAGCAGCCTCACTATTTTGAAGCGGGGGGGCAATGAGCAGTTCTTC. Residues: CASSLTILKRGGNEQFF.

This clonotype was seen only a few times. J is TRBJ2-7 and V is TRBV7-8; 7 bases line up with TRBD2. Germline V lookup: CDR1 SGHVS, CDR2 FQNEAQ. This CDR3 comprises 14 residues. Germline trimming cut 5 bases from V and 4 bases from J; bases unmatched to any gene: 8. This chain's CDR3 is CASSSGAQAYEQYF. Here the CDR3 DNA reads TGTGCCAGCAGCAGCGGGGCACAAGCATACGAGCAGTACTTC. The full variable domain, in which reference TRBV7-8 and TRBJ2-7 provide the parts outside the CDR3, is GAGVSQSPRYKVAKRGQDVALRCDPISGHVSLFWYQQALGQGPEFLTYFQNEAQLDKSGLPSDRFFAERPEGSVSTLKIQRTQQEDSAVYLCASSSGAQAYEQYFGPGTRLTVT.

V usage is TRBV7-2 and J usage is TRBJ2-1, with D unresolved. This CDR3 is built from 13 residues. V lost 5 bases, J lost 14 bases, and 19 bases lay in between. Germline assignment: CDR1 SGHTA and CDR2 FQGNSA. The CDR3 nucleotides are TGTGCCAGCAGCCCCGACCCGGACGTGGTGGAGTTCTTC. Translating gives CASSPDPDVVEFF.

V usage is TRBV3-1 and J usage is TRBJ2-7; 10 bases fit TRBD1. Germline trimming cut 6 bases from V and 6 bases from J; bases unmatched to any gene: 8. The CDR3 is made up of 14 amino acids. Germline assignment: CDR1 LGHDT and CDR2 YNNKEL (reference sequence). CDR3 amino acids: CASRFGDRGSEQYF. CDR3 nucleotide sequence: TGTGCCAGCAGATTCGGGGACAGGGGATCCGAGCAGTACTTC.